This is a list of T cell receptor beta chains from one sample in a study of OX40 agonist ivuxolimab in advanced cancers. The method was immunoSEQ multiplex PCR; TCRdb's version includes in-frame clones alone and lacks a portion of them. The table lists 100,000 to 110,000 clones, 75% to 95% of them singletons. Sequences were derived from CD4+ or CD8+ T cells sorted from blood, sampled in a trial of the OX40 agonist ivuxolimab. The receptors were sampled from an adult with an advanced solid tumor such as melanoma, head and neck, liver or kidney cancer. CDR3s include the opening cysteine and the closing phenylalanine or tryptophan. D genes are given only for firm matches. Rows may omit the clone size; those that give it use once, few, many or a size class.

cdr3_aa cdr3_nt v_call d_call j_call clone_size
CASSVVVGQGGNEKLFF TGTGCCAGCAGCGTAGTAGTAGGACAGGGAGGTAATGAAAAACTGTTTTTT TRBV9 TRBD1 TRBJ1-4 .
CASSEIVGSGTGELFF TGCGCCAGCAGTGAGATTGTCGGGAGTGGCACCGGGGAGCTGTTTTTT TRBV10-1 . TRBJ2-2 .
CASSYSPTGTAYEQYF TGTGCCAGCAGTTACTCTCCTACCGGGACAGCCTACGAGCAGTACTTC TRBV6-5 TRBD1 TRBJ2-7 .
CASSLLSGMRETQYF TGTGCCAGCAGCCTGCTTAGCGGGATGAGGGAGACCCAGTACTTC TRBV7-9 TRBD2 TRBJ2-5 .
CASSLSLLITGELFF TGTGCCAGCAGTTTATCTCTCTTGATAACCGGGGAGCTGTTTTTT TRBV28 . TRBJ2-2 once
CASSDRLYEQYF TGTGCCAGCAGCGACAGACTCTACGAGCAGTACTTC TRBV6-1 . TRBJ2-7 .
CASSPMGLAGGATQYF TGTGCCAGCAGCCCAATGGGACTAGCGGGAGGCGCTACGCAGTATTTT TRBV4-2 TRBD2 TRBJ2-3 .
CASSPEMSGNTIYF TGTGCCAGCAGCCCGGAGATGTCTGGAAACACCATATATTTT TRBV7-2 . TRBJ1-3 .
CASSQSDLGYTF TGTGCCAGCAGCCAAAGTGATCTTGGCTACACCTTC TRBV14 . TRBJ1-2 .
CASSLATSGSETQYF TGTGCCAGCAGCTTAGCGACTAGCGGGAGTGAGACCCAGTACTTC TRBV11-2 TRBD2 TRBJ2-5 .
CASSLEAGPYGYTF TGTGCCAGCAGCTTGGAGGCAGGACCCTATGGCTACACCTTC TRBV5-4 . TRBJ1-2 .
CASSLSGTSYEQYF TGTGCCAGCAGCTTAAGCGGGACATCCTACGAGCAGTACTTC TRBV5-5 . TRBJ2-7 .
CASNLESEQFF TGTGCCAGCAACCTAGAGTCTGAGCAGTTCTTC TRBV2 . TRBJ2-1 .
CASSQESVSYYEQYF TGTGCCAGCAGCCAAGAATCGGTATCCTACTACGAGCAGTACTTC TRBV4-2 . TRBJ2-7 .
CASSFASGRALTDTQYF TGCGCCAGCAGCTTCGCTAGCGGGAGGGCCCTCACAGATACGCAGTATTTT TRBV5-1 TRBD2 TRBJ2-3 .
CAISLAGGSSIQYF TGTGCCATCAGTCTCGCGGGAGGGTCAAGCATTCAGTACTTC TRBV10-3 TRBD2 TRBJ2-4 .
CASSKVRQNIHQPQHF TGTGCCAGCAGCAAGGTCCGACAGAATATTCATCAGCCCCAGCATTTT TRBV21-1 . TRBJ1-5 .
CASSDPTVTYEQYF TGTGCCAGCAGTGACCCCACAGTAACCTACGAGCAGTACTTC TRBV6-1 . TRBJ2-7 .
CASSLVGTVYEQYF TGCGCCAGCAGCTTGGTGGGAACCGTCTACGAGCAGTACTTC TRBV5-1 . TRBJ2-7 .
CASSLRDSPGANVLTF TGTGCCAGCAGCTTAAGGGACAGCCCTGGGGCCAACGTCCTGACTTTC TRBV7-9 TRBD1 TRBJ2-6 .
CASSPLSAQGAVYNEQFF TGTGCCAGCTCACCACTCTCCGCCCAAGGGGCCGTATACAATGAGCAGTTCTTC TRBV18 . TRBJ2-1 .
CASSRGWLAGTDTQYF TGTGCCAGCAGTCGGGGGTGGCTAGCGGGCACAGATACGCAGTATTTT TRBV7-2 TRBD2 TRBJ2-3 .
CASSRGLAAYNEQFF TGTGCTAGCAGCCGGGGACTAGCTGCCTACAATGAGCAGTTCTTC TRBV7-7 TRBD2 TRBJ2-1 few
CASSPRTGGHSGNTIYF TGTGCCAGCAGCCCAAGAACAGGGGGCCACTCTGGAAACACCATATATTTT TRBV7-6 TRBD1 TRBJ1-3 .
CATSRGIYQETQYF TGTGCCACCAGCAGGGGCATTTATCAAGAGACCCAGTACTTC TRBV15 . TRBJ2-5 .
CASSQDPLTLETQYF TGTGCCAGCAGCCAAGACCCGCTTACGTTGGAGACCCAGTACTTC TRBV4-2 . TRBJ2-5 .
CAWSTNTQYF TGTGCCTGGAGCACGAATACGCAGTATTTT TRBV30 . TRBJ2-3 .
CASSYTPSSTYEQYF TGTGCCAGCAGTTACACCCCGTCATCTACCTACGAGCAGTACTTC TRBV6-5 . TRBJ2-7 .
CASSLDLARTYEQYF TGTGCCAGCAGCTTAGACCTAGCACGAACCTACGAGCAGTACTTC TRBV7-2 . TRBJ2-7 .
CASSLYRETQYF TGTGCCAGCAGCCTATATAGAGAGACCCAGTACTTC TRBV5-4 . TRBJ2-5 .
CASSRRGEKLFF TGTGCCAGCAGCCGAAGAGGTGAAAAACTGTTTTTT TRBV14 . TRBJ1-4 .
CASSWGQGSEKLFF TGTGCCAGCAGTTGGGGACAGGGAAGTGAAAAACTGTTTTTT TRBV27 TRBD1 TRBJ1-4 .
CASSLGFAAQIVF TGTGCCAGCAGCTTAGGGTTTGCGGCCCAGATAGTTTTT TRBV7-9 . TRBJ1-4 .
CASSQTGIEKLFF TGTGCCAGTAGCCAGACAGGGATTGAAAAACTGTTTTTT TRBV19 TRBD1 TRBJ1-4 once
CASSPIAAATQYF TGCGCCAGCAGCCCAATAGCGGCAGCCACCCAGTACTTC TRBV5-1 . TRBJ2-5 .
CASSEVGDLHYEQYF TGTGCCAGCAGTGAAGTGGGGGACTTACACTACGAGCAGTACTTC TRBV25-1 . TRBJ2-7 .
CASRPGRTNTEAFF TGTGCCAGCAGGCCGGGACGGACGAACACTGAAGCTTTCTTT TRBV5-6 . TRBJ1-1 .
CASSGGNEKLFF TGTGCCAGCAGTGGCGGAAATGAAAAACTGTTTTTT TRBV28 . TRBJ1-4 .
CASSSGSGSGHEQYF TGTGCCAGTAGTTCCGGTAGCGGGAGCGGCCACGAGCAGTACTTC TRBV19 TRBD2 TRBJ2-7 .
CASSLTNNEQFF TGTGCCAGCAGTTTGACGAACAATGAGCAGTTCTTC TRBV6-6 . TRBJ2-1 .
CASSLGYWSGRTQYF TGTGCCAGCAGCTTGGGATATTGGTCCGGACGTACGCAGTATTTT TRBV5-6 . TRBJ2-3 .
CASSVVGQGLDEQYF TGTGCCAGCAGCGTGGTTGGACAGGGGCTCGACGAGCAGTACTTC TRBV9 TRBD1 TRBJ2-7 .
CASSLSGQLGTGELFF TGTGCCAGCAGTTTATCTGGGCAACTTGGGACCGGGGAGCTGTTTTTT TRBV27 . TRBJ2-2 .
CASSSPRPAENEQFF TGTGCCAGCAGCAGCCCCAGACCCGCGGAGAATGAGCAGTTCTTC TRBV9 . TRBJ2-1 .
CASSYSGRRTDTQYF TGTGCCAGCAGTTACTCGGGTCGACGCACAGATACGCAGTATTTT TRBV6-5 . TRBJ2-3 .
CASSDGPDGAFF TGTGCCAGCAGTGACGGGCCCGACGGGGCTTTCTTT TRBV6-6 . TRBJ1-1 .
CASSRRLPTGGEETQYF TGCGCCAGCAGCCGACGGTTACCGACAGGGGGGGAAGAGACCCAGTACTTC TRBV4-1 TRBD1 TRBJ2-5 .
CASSIKGEGRYEQYF TGTGCCAGTAGTATTAAGGGGGAGGGCCGCTACGAGCAGTACTTC TRBV19 . TRBJ2-7 .
CASSHDTRNTGELFF TGTGCCAGCAGCCATGATACAAGAAACACCGGGGAGCTGTTTTTT TRBV5-4 . TRBJ2-2 .
CASSIRDRGDGWRTEAFF TGTGCCAGCAGTATACGAGACAGGGGCGACGGTTGGCGCACTGAAGCTTTCTTT TRBV28 TRBD1 TRBJ1-1 .
CASSPTVAETSEQYF TGCGCCAGCAGCCCGACGGTCGCGGAGACCTCCGAGCAGTACTTC TRBV5-1 . TRBJ2-7 .
CASSLDLRTEQFF TGTGCCAGCAGCTTAGATCTGCGGACTGAGCAGTTCTTC TRBV11-2 . TRBJ2-1 .
CASSERAGQGNQPQHF TGTGCCAGCAGTGAAAGGGCGGGGCAGGGGAATCAGCCCCAGCATTTT TRBV6-1 . TRBJ1-5 .
CSVANRLSSYEQYF TGCAGCGTTGCCAACCGACTGAGCTCCTACGAGCAGTACTTC TRBV29-1 . TRBJ2-7 .
CASMRSGQGTEAFF TGTGCCAGTATGCGATCGGGACAGGGGACTGAAGCTTTCTTT TRBV19 TRBD1 TRBJ1-1 .
CASSLEGSGRTNTGELFF TGCGCCAGCAGCTTGGAGGGTAGCGGGAGAACGAACACCGGGGAGCTGTTTTTT TRBV5-1 TRBD2 TRBJ2-2 .
CASSRTSGRAPETQYF TGTGCCAGCAGCCGAACTAGCGGGAGGGCCCCAGAGACCCAGTACTTC TRBV5-4 TRBD2 TRBJ2-5 once
CASSVGWGADEKLFF TGTGCCAGCAGCGTAGGGTGGGGGGCTGATGAAAAACTGTTTTTT TRBV9 . TRBJ1-4 .